A selection of T cell receptor beta chains follows, all from one sample in a study of CXCR3-negative and CXCR3-positive naive CD8 T cells. TCRdb reanalyzed the 5' RACE reads, giving one entry per CDR3 protein sequence and no DNA. Its listing shows some 140,000 distinct CDR3 sequences. Sample: naive CXCR3+ CD8+ T cells from blood. The receptors here all came from a human donor in good health. Some clones in this sample may be carry-over from other donors' samples. The CDR3 runs from the conserved cysteine through the conserved F or W. The order of the fields is V gene, J gene, CDR3 length, CDR3 protein.

v_call: TRBV4-1
j_call: TRBJ1-6
cdr3_length: 13
cdr3_aa: CASSHGNNSPLHF

v_call: TRBV18
j_call: TRBJ2-1
cdr3_length: 18
cdr3_aa: CAASSLPSGGFRDNEQFF

v_call: TRBV3-1
j_call: TRBJ2-5
cdr3_length: 19
cdr3_aa: CASSPPGGLPNFSRETQYF

v_call: TRBV29-1
j_call: TRBJ1-2
cdr3_length: 12
cdr3_aa: CSADRGEGGYTF

v_call: TRBV28
j_call: TRBJ2-7
cdr3_length: 12
cdr3_aa: CASSPRGREQYF

v_call: TRBV5-1
j_call: TRBJ2-6
cdr3_length: 14
cdr3_aa: CASSQGAGANVLTF

v_call: TRBV28
j_call: TRBJ2-1
cdr3_length: 16
cdr3_aa: CASRRQGASSYNEQFF

v_call: TRBV29-1
j_call: TRBJ2-1
cdr3_length: 14
cdr3_aa: CSVEDRGRINEQFF

v_call: TRBV4-1
j_call: TRBJ1-1
cdr3_length: 15
cdr3_aa: CASSQSWTLNTEAFF

v_call: TRBV4-1
j_call: TRBJ2-2
cdr3_length: 18
cdr3_aa: CASSPYGSDRESAGELFF

v_call: TRBV29-1
j_call: TRBJ2-1
cdr3_length: 16
cdr3_aa: CSVEGMRGVFHNEQFF

v_call: TRBV5-1
j_call: TRBJ2-2
cdr3_length: 15
cdr3_aa: CASSLEGPLTGELFF

v_call: TRBV11-2
j_call: TRBJ2-2
cdr3_length: 16
cdr3_aa: CASSLDQTVFAGELFF

v_call: TRBV5-5
j_call: TRBJ2-7
cdr3_length: 13
cdr3_aa: CASSPWDVSEQYF

v_call: TRBV13
j_call: TRBJ2-6
cdr3_length: 14
cdr3_aa: CASSFKTGANVLTF

v_call: TRBV4-3
j_call: TRBJ1-2
cdr3_length: 16
cdr3_aa: CASSQGREFKPYGYTF

v_call: TRBV6-6
j_call: TRBJ1-2
cdr3_length: 16
cdr3_aa: CASSYGSDRRLYGYTF

v_call: TRBV7-3
j_call: TRBJ2-2
cdr3_length: 14
cdr3_aa: CASSSIGGTGELFF

v_call: TRBV7-8
j_call: TRBJ2-7
cdr3_length: 16
cdr3_aa: CASSRDSKFSSYEQYF

v_call: TRBV19
j_call: TRBJ2-1
cdr3_length: 15
cdr3_aa: CASSISGDTYNEQFF

v_call: TRBV2
j_call: TRBJ2-1
cdr3_length: 14
cdr3_aa: CASTGLAGFNEQFF

v_call: TRBV4-3
j_call: TRBJ2-1
cdr3_length: 17
cdr3_aa: CASSQDGKDNPYNEQFF

v_call: TRBV28
j_call: TRBJ1-5
cdr3_length: 15
cdr3_aa: CASSFSHYSNQPQHF

v_call: TRBV27
j_call: TRBJ2-3
cdr3_length: 16
cdr3_aa: CASSLSGGEVQNTQYF

v_call: TRBV20-1
j_call: TRBJ2-5
cdr3_length: 13
cdr3_aa: CSAAGRGQETQYF

v_call: TRBV29-1
j_call: TRBJ1-2
cdr3_length: 13
cdr3_aa: CSVEPQGGYGYTF

v_call: TRBV29-1
j_call: TRBJ1-2
cdr3_length: 14
cdr3_aa: CSVEDPGANYGYTF

v_call: TRBV6-2/TRBV6-3
j_call: TRBJ2-3
cdr3_length: 15
cdr3_aa: CASVPGHRTTDTQYF

v_call: TRBV3-1
j_call: TRBJ2-1
cdr3_length: 13
cdr3_aa: CASRLASSVEQFF

v_call: TRBV12-3/TRBV12-4
j_call: TRBJ2-1
cdr3_length: 12
cdr3_aa: CASSPVMDEQFF

v_call: TRBV11-2
j_call: TRBJ2-5
cdr3_length: 15
cdr3_aa: CASRQLGSHGETQYF

v_call: TRBV6-6
j_call: TRBJ2-7
cdr3_length: 15
cdr3_aa: CASSDGTANYYEQYF

v_call: TRBV4-1
j_call: TRBJ1-4
cdr3_length: 14
cdr3_aa: CASSQFRRAEKLFF

v_call: TRBV29-1
j_call: TRBJ2-1
cdr3_length: 14
cdr3_aa: CSVEGLAVYNEQFF

v_call: TRBV12-3/TRBV12-4
j_call: TRBJ2-3
cdr3_length: 16
cdr3_aa: CASSGLAGASTDTQYF

v_call: TRBV11-2
j_call: TRBJ2-7
cdr3_length: 16
cdr3_aa: CASSLTSGGVVEGQYF

v_call: TRBV12-3/TRBV12-4
j_call: TRBJ2-5
cdr3_length: 13
cdr3_aa: CASSFPGGETRYF

v_call: TRBV4-1
j_call: TRBJ2-1
cdr3_length: 15
cdr3_aa: CASNQLAGGYNEQFF

v_call: TRBV10-2
j_call: TRBJ1-4
cdr3_length: 14
cdr3_aa: CASSDGTRGEKLFF

v_call: TRBV27
j_call: TRBJ2-3
cdr3_length: 14
cdr3_aa: CASSPGLAPDTQYF

v_call: TRBV20-1
j_call: TRBJ2-7
cdr3_length: 18
cdr3_aa: CSARDWGLAGGEAYEQYF

v_call: TRBV27
j_call: TRBJ2-1
cdr3_length: 17
cdr3_aa: CASSWGLAGSPYNEQFF